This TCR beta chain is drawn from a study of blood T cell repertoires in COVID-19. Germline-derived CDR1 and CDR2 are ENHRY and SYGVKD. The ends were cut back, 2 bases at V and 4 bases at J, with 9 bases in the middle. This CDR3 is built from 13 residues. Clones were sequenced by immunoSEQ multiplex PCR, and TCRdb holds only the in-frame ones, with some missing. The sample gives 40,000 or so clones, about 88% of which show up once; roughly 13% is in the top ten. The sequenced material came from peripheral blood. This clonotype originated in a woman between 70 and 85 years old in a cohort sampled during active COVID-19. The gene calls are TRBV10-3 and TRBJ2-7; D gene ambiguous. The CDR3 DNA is TGTGCCATCAGTGAGGCTAGTGGGTACGAGCAGTACTTC. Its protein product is CAISEASGYEQYF.